This TCR beta chain was sequenced in a study of lymphopenia after photon versus proton radiotherapy. Overall study findings and caveats: Photon-treated patients lost naive T cells and TCR diversity; proton-treated stayed stable. Oligoclonal CD8+ Temra expansion after nadir drove photon patients' diversity drop.

With respect to this clone: Its specificity is unknown. The junction differs from germline at one of its ends, possibly a read error.

Method: immunoSEQ multiplex PCR; TCRdb's copy keeps in-frame clones and lacks some. The repertoire includes under 15,000 clones, roughly 90% of them detected once, and about 3.1% sits in the top ten. This CDR3 spans 17 amino acids. This chain joins TRBV5-3 and TRBJ2-3; 12 nucleotides match TRBD2. TRBV5-3 is recorded as an ORF, its role being uncertain. The sample in question was peripheral blood, obtained from a patient treated with proton-based radiotherapy. The source is a man between 60 and 70 years old with pancreatic cancer. CDR3 sequence reads: CARSFDASGRATNTQYF. The CDR3 DNA is TGTGCCAGAAGCTTCGACGCTAGCGGGAGGGCCACAAATACGCAGTATTTT.